A selection of T cell receptor beta chains follows, all from one sample in a study of blood T cell repertoires in COVID-19. Method: immunoSEQ multiplex PCR; TCRdb's copy keeps in-frame clones and lacks some. Of tens of thousands of clones in the sample, roughly three quarters are singletons; the top ten hold 9.2%. Sequencing was carried out using peripheral blood. Receptors originate from a human donor in a cohort sampled during active COVID-19. CDR3s include the opening cysteine and the closing phenylalanine or tryptophan. A D gene is named only where the DNA matches it firmly. Size is omitted from some rows. Given values are once, few, many or a class for expanded clones.

abundance: once
j_gene: TRBJ2-3
v_gene: TRBV2
d_gene: .
CDR3nt: TGTGCCGGAGAGACGACCACAGATACGCAGTATTTT
CDR3aa: CAGETTTDTQYF

abundance: .
j_gene: TRBJ1-2
v_gene: TRBV9
d_gene: TRBD1
CDR3nt: TGTGCCAGCAGTGGACAGGGGAGTTCCTATGGCTACACCTTC
CDR3aa: CASSGQGSSYGYTF

abundance: .
j_gene: TRBJ2-4
v_gene: TRBV5-4
d_gene: .
CDR3nt: TGTGCCAGCAGCTTCGGTGCCAAAAACATTCAGTACTTC
CDR3aa: CASSFGAKNIQYF

abundance: .
j_gene: TRBJ2-1
v_gene: TRBV9
d_gene: .
CDR3nt: TGTGCCAGCAGCTCCGAAATATACGGAGTTTACAATGAGCAGTTCTTC
CDR3aa: CASSSEIYGVYNEQFF

abundance: once
j_gene: TRBJ1-4
v_gene: TRBV30
d_gene: .
CDR3nt: TGTGCCTGGAGTCGGGGGACAACTAATGAAAAACTGTTTTTT
CDR3aa: CAWSRGTTNEKLFF

abundance: .
j_gene: TRBJ2-1
v_gene: TRBV4-1
d_gene: .
CDR3nt: TGCGCCAGCAGCCAATTGCTAAGGGGTGAGCAGTTCTTC
CDR3aa: CASSQLLRGEQFF

abundance: .
j_gene: TRBJ2-1
v_gene: TRBV9
d_gene: .
CDR3nt: TGTGCCAGCAGCGTATCCGATGAGCAGTTCTTC
CDR3aa: CASSVSDEQFF

abundance: few
j_gene: TRBJ1-5
v_gene: TRBV27
d_gene: TRBD1
CDR3nt: TGTGCCAGCAGACCAGGGACAGAGAGCAATCAGCCCCAGCATTTT
CDR3aa: CASRPGTESNQPQHF

abundance: .
j_gene: TRBJ2-2
v_gene: TRBV19
d_gene: .
CDR3nt: TGTGCCAGTAGTGTCTACTCGAACACCGGGGAGCTGTTTTTT
CDR3aa: CASSVYSNTGELFF

abundance: .
j_gene: TRBJ1-6
v_gene: TRBV6-6
d_gene: TRBD1
CDR3nt: TGTGCCAGCAGTCTAGGCCGACAGGGAAGGAGCTCCTATAATTCACCCCTCCACTTT
CDR3aa: CASSLGRQGRSSYNSPLHF

abundance: once
j_gene: TRBJ2-2
v_gene: TRBV21-1
d_gene: .
CDR3nt: TGTGCCAGCAGCAAACGACGGGACAGGGAGAGGGCGAACACCGGGGAGCTGTTTTTT
CDR3aa: CASSKRRDRERANTGELFF

abundance: .
j_gene: TRBJ2-3
v_gene: TRBV4-2
d_gene: TRBD2
CDR3nt: TGTGCCAGCAGCCAAGATCCCAGCGGGAGAGGAAGGAGCACAGATACGCAGTATTTT
CDR3aa: CASSQDPSGRGRSTDTQYF

abundance: .
j_gene: TRBJ2-1
v_gene: TRBV30
d_gene: TRBD2
CDR3nt: TGTGCCTGGAGCGCTAGCGGGAGCGTTGGGCAGTTCTTC
CDR3aa: CAWSASGSVGQFF

abundance: .
j_gene: TRBJ2-7
v_gene: TRBV20-1
d_gene: .
CDR3nt: TGCAGTGCTAGAGATTCAGGGGAGCAGTACTTC
CDR3aa: CSARDSGEQYF

abundance: few
j_gene: TRBJ2-1
v_gene: TRBV19
d_gene: TRBD2
CDR3nt: TGTGCCAGTAGTATCCTCACTAGCGAACACAATGAGCAGTTCTTC
CDR3aa: CASSILTSEHNEQFF

abundance: .
j_gene: TRBJ1-1
v_gene: TRBV6-2/TRBV6-3
d_gene: TRBD1
CDR3nt: TGTGCCAGCAGCCCCCAAGGGGGCGGAACTGAAGCTTTCTTT
CDR3aa: CASSPQGGGTEAFF

abundance: .
j_gene: TRBJ2-7
v_gene: TRBV7-9
d_gene: TRBD1
CDR3nt: TGTGCCAGCAGCTTCCGGGACAGACCTTACGAGCAGTACTTC
CDR3aa: CASSFRDRPYEQYF

abundance: .
j_gene: TRBJ2-1
v_gene: TRBV3-1/TRBV3-2
d_gene: .
CDR3nt: TGTGCCAGCAGTCCCACCACGGGACTTCCGGGTGAGCAGTTCTTC
CDR3aa: CASSPTTGLPGEQFF

abundance: .
j_gene: TRBJ1-2
v_gene: TRBV5-6
d_gene: .
CDR3nt: TGTGCCAGCAGCGCCGCGACAGAATCCCTCTATGGCTACACCTTC
CDR3aa: CASSAATESLYGYTF

abundance: .
j_gene: TRBJ2-1
v_gene: TRBV5-1
d_gene: TRBD2
CDR3nt: TGCGCCAGCAGCTTGTCAGTAGCGGGAAACCTCAATGAGCAGTTCTTC
CDR3aa: CASSLSVAGNLNEQFF

abundance: .
j_gene: TRBJ2-3
v_gene: TRBV19
d_gene: .
CDR3nt: TGTGCCAGTAGTGGGGCGGGACTCGGAGATACGCAGTATTTT
CDR3aa: CASSGAGLGDTQYF

abundance: .
j_gene: TRBJ2-1
v_gene: TRBV4-1
d_gene: .
CDR3nt: TGCGCCAGCAGCCAAGATGGTGCAGGAGGGGTATTGAATGAGCAGTTCTTC
CDR3aa: CASSQDGAGGVLNEQFF